This entry describes one T cell receptor beta chain. The antigen it binds to is not known. It has no much larger one-base neighbor in the sample; base qualities were not kept. This record comes from a study of T cells in Graves' hyperthyroidism and ophthalmopathy (dated by TCRdb to about 2019). Regarding the study in general: Peripheral blood was sampled at the time of initial diagnosis, prior to any treatment. After sampling, hyperthyroidism patients received methimazole starting at 30 mg daily, and ophthalmopathy patients received high-dose intravenous methylprednisolone. An independent validation cohort of fewer than 20 hyperthyroidism patients and approximately 16 patients who later progressed to ophthalmopathy tested prospective prediction of ophthalmopathy. In more than 5 Graves' hyperthyroidism patients, the study also compared T-cell repertoires from thyroid tissue with T-cell repertoires from blood. TCR V-J signatures able to tell the groups apart were searched for in a discovery cohort of 90 to 100 patients, of whom more than 40 had Graves' ophthalmopathy and around 56 had stable Graves' hyperthyroidism. According to the paper, TCR Vbeta CDR3 sequencing was carried out on over 130 peripheral blood samples, which came from 40 to 45 ophthalmopathy, 80 or so hyperthyroidism and roughly 17 progressor patients. For training and testing, the 100 or so patients in the discovery cohort were randomly divided in a 7:3 ratio.

Stable Graves' hyperthyroidism was defined as the absence of progression to ophthalmopathy over 18 months of follow-up. Hyperthyroidism patients were newly diagnosed, with disease duration under 2 months, and aged 18 to 65 years. Exclusion was applied to patients with uncontrolled infections, other autoimmune diseases, pregnancy or lactation. Diagnoses relied on clinical symptoms, serum thyroxine and TRAb, thyroid ultrasound and orbital computed tomography. Ficoll-Paque density gradient centrifugation was used to isolate PBMCs from approximately 11 ml of fresh peripheral blood. Total RNA was extracted using Trizol reagent, and RNA quality was assessed on an Agilent 2100 Bioanalyzer. The TCR beta CDR3 regions were amplified from the RNA transcripts. A first-round RT-PCR of the TCR CDR3 used the HTBI primer set with the Qiagen OneStep RT-PCR kit. Libraries were constructed in a second round of multiplex PCR, after which size selection and purification were performed. Sequencing of the libraries was done on an Illumina HiSeq2000 using paired-end 100 bp reads. The study's processing was this. Raw data were processed with SOAPnuke, discarding reads with adapters, uncalled bases, mean Phred below 15, or no exact constant-primer or identifier match. COPE v1.2.5 was used to merge high-quality paired reads, and clonotypes were defined as unique nucleotide sequences. MiTCR v1.1 was used to align the clonotypes against IMGT TRBV, TRBD and TRBJ reference segments. The analysis was restricted to V-J combinations with a frequency above 0.0001, which together covered 99% to 99.2% of the repertoires. A TCS score was defined as the ratio between F50 (clonal expansion) and ExV (chaos), using BLOSUM62-based TCRdist between CDR3 peptides within each V-J. Welch's t-statistics and random forest reduced fewer than 600 V-J features to some 14, which were used in a naive Bayes classifier (R e1071). Clones were called with MiXCR by TCRdb after fastp trimmed the public reads at Q25, and only in-frame beta chains were retained. All rows with the same CDR3 protein become a single entry with the most common DNA and genes. None of the V and J calls come from the authors' own analysis; TCRdb made them. Here the sample has about 420,000 distinct CDR3 sequences; approximately 14% occur a single time. The top ten hold roughly 13% of the sample.

Findings and caveats that apply to the study as a whole: Most expanded thyroid clonotypes (frequency above 0.001) were also detected in blood, a finding suggesting that blood repertoires may reflect thyroid immune responses. Sample size was not statistically predetermined, and blinding of investigators to group allocation was not performed. During validation, the model predicted progression to ophthalmopathy a median of approximately 6 months ahead of onset, with almost 71% sensitivity and about 75% specificity. A 13 V-J signature model separated ophthalmopathy from stable hyperthyroidism, with around 88% sensitivity and roughly 82% specificity in cross-validation and 80%/75% in testing.

The receptor comes from a woman aged 18-29 years with Graves' hyperthyroidism. Sequences were obtained from blood.

The base sequence is TGTGCCAGCAGCAAAAGTGCCCCGGGGGAGCAGTACTTC. Protein translation: CASSKSAPGEQYF. The rearrangement combines TRBV7-2 with TRBJ2-7; TRBD2 is possibly the D segment (5 matching bases). Inclusive of the bounding cysteine and phenylalanine, the CDR3 is 13 residues long. Only the CDR3 portion is preserved as DNA: 39 bases, with reading frame beginning at the first base. V loses 5 bases, J loses 7 bases, and the germline ends lie 15 bases apart. The germline V gene yields SGHTA for CDR1 and FQGNSA for CDR2.